This T cell receptor beta chain derives from a study of blood T cell repertoires in COVID-19. Study at large: COVID-19 samples from acute and convalescent phases originated in the United States, Italy and Spain. PBMCs, B-cell-depleted T cells, or T cells were the source of the cDNA or gDNA that made up the material.

The ends lost 7 bases at V and 3 bases at J; junction bases unmatched: 9. Germline V gives CDR1 LNHDA, CDR2 SQIVND (reference sequence). This CDR3 has 15 amino acids. Per the original data handling: The assay estimated nucleated cells by amplifying reference gene primers. The method was immunoSEQ multiplex PCR; TCRdb's version includes in-frame clones alone and lacks a portion of them. V and J calls and clone size are copied from that table; D and trimming were computed from the DNA. Of roughly 62,000 clones listed, 70% to 85% were seen once; the top ten hold 3.5%. The sample comprised peripheral blood. The clonotype was recovered from a man aged 60-69 years with acute or convalescent COVID-19. The chain uses TRBV19 and TRBJ1-5; the match to TRBD1 covers 7 bases. CDR3 sequence: CASNPATGNNQPQHF. The CDR3 DNA reads as TGTGCCAGTAATCCGGCGACAGGGAACAATCAGCCCCAGCATTTT.